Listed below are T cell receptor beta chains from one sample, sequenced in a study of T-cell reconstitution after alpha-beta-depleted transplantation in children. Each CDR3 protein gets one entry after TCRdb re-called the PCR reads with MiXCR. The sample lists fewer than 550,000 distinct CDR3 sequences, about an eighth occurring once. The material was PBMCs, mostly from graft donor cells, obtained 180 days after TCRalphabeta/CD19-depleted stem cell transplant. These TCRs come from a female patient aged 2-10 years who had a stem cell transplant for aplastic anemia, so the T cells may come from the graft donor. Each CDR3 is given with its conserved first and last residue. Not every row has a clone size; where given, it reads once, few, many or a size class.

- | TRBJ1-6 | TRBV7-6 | CASSLRHARETNSPLHF
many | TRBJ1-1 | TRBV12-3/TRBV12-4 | CASRIRVNTEAFF
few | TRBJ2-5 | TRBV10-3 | CAISELALRTGGKETQYF
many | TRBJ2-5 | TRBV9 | CASSPRRLADQETQYF
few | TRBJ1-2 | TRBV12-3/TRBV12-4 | CASSKDSFTF
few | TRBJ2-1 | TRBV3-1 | CASSQDPRMLNNEQFF
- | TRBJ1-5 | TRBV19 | CASSIRRDRGATQHF
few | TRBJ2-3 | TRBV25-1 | CASSEYDPSARTDTQYF
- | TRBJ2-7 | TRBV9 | CASSPREGSYEQYF
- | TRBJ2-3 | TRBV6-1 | CASSPGTSGKRTDTQYF
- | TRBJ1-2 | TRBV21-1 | CASSKLRTYGYTF
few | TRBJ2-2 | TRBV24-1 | CATSGGATGELFF
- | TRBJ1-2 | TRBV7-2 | CASSYTRGDYGYTF
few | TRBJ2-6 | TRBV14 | CASSQAGLANVLTF
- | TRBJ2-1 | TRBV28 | CATNNLAGDNEQFF
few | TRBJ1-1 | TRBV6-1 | CASRALGAFF
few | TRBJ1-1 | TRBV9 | CASSVGKGHTEAFF
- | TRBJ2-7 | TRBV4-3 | CASSQDSGGGAYEQYF
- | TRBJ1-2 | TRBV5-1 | CASSLEGAGQFYGYTF
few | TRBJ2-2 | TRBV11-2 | CASSFGSANTGELFF
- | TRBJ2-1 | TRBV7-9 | CASSEVVSEQFF
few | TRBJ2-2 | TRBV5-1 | CASSLMYITGELFF
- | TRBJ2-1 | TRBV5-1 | CASSLVSLTEQFF
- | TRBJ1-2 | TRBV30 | CAWSVEQGYGYTF
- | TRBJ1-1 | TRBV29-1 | CSVERGQGGTEAFF
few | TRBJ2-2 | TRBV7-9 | CASNGTDGELFF
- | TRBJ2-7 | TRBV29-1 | CSVKMRGRWEEQYF
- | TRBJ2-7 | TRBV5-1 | CASSAIVTGEQYF
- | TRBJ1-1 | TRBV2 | CASSPGGLTEAFF
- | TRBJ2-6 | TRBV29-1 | CSALGQGSGANVLTF
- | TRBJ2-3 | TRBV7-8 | CASSPPATAALRNTDTQYF
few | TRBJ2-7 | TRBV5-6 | CASSRPGLAGGNLHEQYF
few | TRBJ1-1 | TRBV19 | CASSNGPQRTEAFF
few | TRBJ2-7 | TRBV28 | CASSPFSRTGRNEQYF
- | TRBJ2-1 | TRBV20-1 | CSARLSNEQFF
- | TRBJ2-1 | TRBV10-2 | CASSDGLGPYNEQFF
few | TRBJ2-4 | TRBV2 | CASSDVIQYF
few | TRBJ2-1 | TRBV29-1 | CSVERAPWDEQFF
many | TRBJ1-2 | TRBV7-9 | CASSLGRDGTNYGYTF
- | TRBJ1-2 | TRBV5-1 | CASSFGGGAEGYTF
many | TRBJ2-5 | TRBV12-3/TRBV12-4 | CASSFLGFQETQYF
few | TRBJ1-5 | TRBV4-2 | CASSQQKQVSNQPQHF
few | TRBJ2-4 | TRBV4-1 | CASSQEWEGRAKNIQYF
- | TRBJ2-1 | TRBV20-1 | CSAAKRAHNEQFF
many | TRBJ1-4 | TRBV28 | CASSLRTENEKLFF
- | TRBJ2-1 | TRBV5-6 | CASSLDRLVKFF
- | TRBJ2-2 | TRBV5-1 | CASSWREAGELFF
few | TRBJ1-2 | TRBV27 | CASSLSGSANYGYTF
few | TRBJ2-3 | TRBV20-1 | CSARPGQGARDTQYF
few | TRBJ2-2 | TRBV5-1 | CASSFGAGSPARGTGELFF
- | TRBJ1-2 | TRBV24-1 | CATSDRAGGYTF